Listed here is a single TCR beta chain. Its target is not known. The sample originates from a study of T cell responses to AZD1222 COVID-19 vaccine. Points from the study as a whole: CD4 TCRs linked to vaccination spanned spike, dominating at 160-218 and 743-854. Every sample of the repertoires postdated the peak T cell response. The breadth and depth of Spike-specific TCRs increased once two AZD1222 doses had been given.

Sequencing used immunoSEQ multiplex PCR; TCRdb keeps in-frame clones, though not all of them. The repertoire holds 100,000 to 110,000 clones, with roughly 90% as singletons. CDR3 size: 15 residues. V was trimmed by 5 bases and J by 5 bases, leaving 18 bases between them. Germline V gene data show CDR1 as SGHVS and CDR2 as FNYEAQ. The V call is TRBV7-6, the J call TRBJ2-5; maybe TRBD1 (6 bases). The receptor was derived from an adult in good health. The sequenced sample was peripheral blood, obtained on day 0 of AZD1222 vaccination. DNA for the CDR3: TGTGCCAGCAGCCCTCGGGCCAGGGGCGGGGAGACCCAGTACTTC. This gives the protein CASSPRARGGETQYF.